One sample yielded the 32 T cell receptor beta chains listed below, sequenced in a study of blood T cell repertoires in COVID-19. The repertoire was sequenced with immunoSEQ multiplex PCR; TCRdb's copy has only in-frame clones and lacks some. The sample has about 60,000 clones, 88% seen once. The sample was peripheral blood. The receptors come from a man between 60 and 70 years old with acute or convalescent COVID-19.

The chain carries TRBV6-5 and TRBJ1-1; D gene uncertain. Looked up from germline, CDR1 is MNHEY and CDR2 is SVGAGI. The CDR3 spans 14 residues. Trimming took 6 bases from V and 1 from J, leaving 12 bases between them. As DNA, the CDR3 is TGTGCCAGCAGGGTGGGCCAGGCGAACACTGAAGCTTTCTTT. Its protein is CASRVGQANTEAFF.

The rearrangement joins TRBV15 to TRBJ2-7; D is unresolved. CDR3 length equals 12 residues. The germline V gene encodes CDR1 LNHNV and CDR2 YYDKDF (reference sequence). V dropped 4 bases and J dropped 9 bases, with 13 bases sitting between them. This CDR3 reads CATSTYEEMQYF. The CDR3 DNA reads as TGTGCCACCAGCACGTATGAGGAGATGCAGTACTTC.

CDR3 sequence (DNA): TGTGCCAGCAGCTTGACAGGGGGCATGTCCGAGCAGTACTTC. The encoded protein is CASSLTGGMSEQYF. The genes are TRBV7-3 and TRBJ2-7, with 10 positions matching TRBD1. V shed 3 bases and J 6 bases; nucleotides not matched to a gene: 5. CDR3 length: 14 amino acids. Looked up from germline, CDR1 is SGHTA and CDR2 is FQGTGA.

This clone was found a few times. This rearrangement joins TRBV5-1 to TRBJ1-4; TRBD1 aligns across 10 bases. The V segment lost 6 bases and the J segment 8 bases; nucleotides outside the gene matches: 10. The CDR3 extends over 15 amino acids. In germline, CDR1 is SGHRS, CDR2 YFSETQ. The CDR3 protein is CASKGQGRDYEKLFF. CDR3 sequence (DNA): TGCGCCAGCAAGGGACAGGGGCGCGATTACGAAAAACTGTTTTTT.

This chain links TRBV15 with TRBJ1-1, with 7 bases fitting TRBD1. Trimming removed 5 bases from V and 6 bases from J; junction bases left unmatched: 6. CDR1 LNHNV and CDR2 YYDKDF come from the germline V gene (reference sequence). The CDR3 contains 13 residues. CDR3 region: CATSRDRAPEAFF. CDR3 bases: TGTGCCACCAGCCGCGACAGGGCCCCTGAAGCTTTCTTT.

The genes are TRBV27 and TRBJ1-2; maybe TRBD1 (6 bases). Trimming pared 5 bases from V and 3 bases from J, leaving 16 bases between. This CDR3 has 15 amino acids. Germline V gene data show CDR1 as MNHEY and CDR2 as SMNVEV (reference sequence). The DNA of the CDR3 is TGTGCCAGCAGTGCTCTAAGGGGGACATACTATGGCTACACCTTC. Residues: CASSALRGTYYGYTF.

The V gene is TRBV7-2, the J gene TRBJ2-5, with 12 bases fitting TRBD2. Germline V gene data show CDR1 as SGHTA and CDR2 as FQGNSA. The J segment lost 5 bases and the V segment lost 5 bases, leaving 9 bases of the junction unmatched. The CDR3 runs 16 residues. Here the CDR3 DNA reads TGTGCCAGCAGCCCCCCCCGACTAGCGGGAGTCGAGACCCAGTACTTC. The encoded protein is CASSPPRLAGVETQYF.

The V gene is TRBV24-1, the J gene TRBJ1-5; 8 bases fit TRBD1. Germline V gene sequence: CDR1 KGHDR, CDR2 SFDVKD. The length of the CDR3 is 16 residues. J lost 4 bases, V lost 4 bases, and 8 bases had no gene match. Here the CDR3 reads CATSDPSGGANQPQHF. The CDR3 DNA is TGTGCCACCAGTGACCCTTCAGGGGGCGCGAATCAGCCCCAGCATTTT.

The chain carries TRBV21-1 and TRBJ2-7; the table's TRBD2 call for D was not verified on the DNA. TRBV21-1 is designated a pseudogene. This CDR3 contains 16 residues. In DNA form, the CDR3 reads TGTGCCAGCAGACCAAAGCGGCTAAACCTCTCCTACGAGCAGTACTTC. Residues: CASRPKRLNLSYEQYF.

The chain couples TRBV9 to TRBJ1-2; tentatively, D is TRBD1 (5 bases). The CDR3 is 16 residues long. With 0 bases removed from V and 10 bases from J, the gap between germline ends came to 22 bases. CDR1 and CDR2 (germline): SGDLS, YYNGEE. The CDR3 sequence: CASSVDLIGNPGVYTF. DNA of the CDR3: TGTGCCAGCAGCGTAGATCTCATTGGGAATCCGGGGGTCTACACCTTC.

The rearrangement joins TRBV30 to TRBJ1-2, with D tentatively TRBD1 (6 bases). Germline V lookup: CDR1 GTSNPN, CDR2 SVGIG (reference sequence). The CDR3 consists of 15 residues. The V end was cut by 0 bases, the J end by 2 bases, with 13 bases between. The CDR3 DNA reads TGTGCCTGGAGTGTAGGGGGGGCCCTAAACTATGGCTACACCTTC. This gives the protein CAWSVGGALNYGYTF.

This clone appeared a few times. The chain carries TRBV28 and TRBJ2-1; 10 nucleotides align to TRBD1. The CDR3 runs to 16 residues. Trimming took 7 bases from V and 8 from J; bases not matched to a gene: 14. The germline gives CDR1 MDHEN, CDR2 SYDVKM. The CDR3 is CASTSQPGQGIDEQFF. CDR3 coding DNA: TGTGCCAGCACCTCCCAGCCGGGACAGGGGATTGATGAGCAGTTCTTC.

This chain joins TRBV28 and TRBJ2-3; 13 nucleotides agree with TRBD2. CDR1 is MDHEN and CDR2 is SYDVKM in the germline V gene. The CDR3 covers 20 residues. After removal of 4 bases from V and 4 bases from J, the junction contained 17 bases not matched to a gene. This chain's CDR3 is CASSSYPGGLAGELADTQYF. In DNA form, the CDR3 reads TGTGCCAGCAGTTCGTATCCTGGAGGACTAGCGGGAGAGTTGGCAGATACGCAGTATTTT.

This clone was seen once. For the CDR3, the DNA is TGTGCCAGCAGCTCCCAAGGTGGGAGGGAAGCTTTCTTT. This translates into CASSSQGGREAFF. The chain is built from TRBV7-3 and TRBJ1-1; D unclear. The V end lost 4 bases, the J end lost 8 bases, and 14 bases lay between the germline ends. CDR1 SGHTA and CDR2 FQGTGA come from the germline V gene. The CDR3 runs 13 residues.

This chain uses TRBV18 with TRBJ2-7, with 7 bases that match TRBD2. Germline values: CDR1 KGHSH, CDR2 LQKENI. V dropped 5 bases and J dropped 2; count of bases not matched to a gene: 6. The CDR3 runs 14 residues. The DNA of the CDR3 is TGTGCCAGCTCATCGCGCGGGGGTGCCTACGAGCAGTACTTC. Amino acid sequence: CASSSRGGAYEQYF.

The chain is built from TRBV2 and TRBJ2-7; 11 nucleotides agree with TRBD1. The CDR3 totals 15 residues. V lost 6 bases to trimming and J lost 3 bases; unmatched junction nucleotides: 7. Germline V CDR1 and CDR2: SNHLY, FYNNEI. CDR3 bases: TGTGCCAGCAGACCGGGACAGGGGGGGTTCTACGAGCAGTACTTC. Protein product: CASRPGQGGFYEQYF.

The chain combines TRBV5-8 with TRBJ1-1, with D unresolved. V was cut by 7 bases and J by 0 bases, with 10 bases left in between. The germline gives CDR1 SGHTS, CDR2 YDEGEE. This CDR3 is built from 13 residues. This CDR3 is CASLAFLNTEAFF. CDR3 bases: TGTGCCAGCCTGGCATTCCTGAACACTGAAGCTTTCTTT.

The rearrangement uses TRBV4-2 and TRBJ2-2, with 8 bases matching TRBD2. Unmatched junction bases numbered 9, after V lost 5 bases and J lost 1 base. Germline-derived CDR1 and CDR2 are LGHNA and YNFKEQ. The CDR3 spans 17 residues. The CDR3 here is CASSRGIAGLNTGELFF. The CDR3 DNA follows: TGTGCCAGCAGCAGGGGAATAGCGGGGTTGAACACCGGGGAGCTGTTTTTT.

This clone was detected a few times. This chain joins TRBV5-4 and TRBJ2-2; 13 positions agree with TRBD2. The trim removed 5 bases at V and 0 bases at J, leaving 7 bases unmatched. The length of the CDR3 is 18 residues. Germline V gene data show CDR1 as SGHNT and CDR2 as YYREEE (reference sequence). For the CDR3, the DNA is TGTGCCAGCAGTTACCCGGGACTAGCGGGGACGAACACCGGGGAGCTGTTTTTT. This translates into CASSYPGLAGTNTGELFF.

The chain recombines TRBV10-2 with TRBJ2-3; 8 bases are shared with TRBD1. Germline lookup yields CDR1 WSHSY and CDR2 SAAADI. V was pared by 6 bases and J by 3 bases, with 5 bases of the junction left unmatched. CDR3 length: 14 amino acids. The CDR3 here is CASSLDRVTDTQYF. Here the CDR3 DNA reads TGCGCCAGCAGCCTGGACAGGGTTACAGATACGCAGTATTTT.

This clone was detected a few times. This chain joins TRBV29-1 and TRBJ2-7; 11 bases are shared with TRBD2. This CDR3 region has 12 residues. The germline V gene has CDR1 SQVTM and CDR2 ANQGSEA. The V segment lost 5 bases and the J segment 6 bases; nucleotides outside the gene matches: 3. The CDR3 is CSVFSGRAEQYF. The CDR3 nucleotides read TGCAGCGTTTTTAGCGGGAGGGCCGAGCAGTACTTC.

The rearrangement links TRBV28 to TRBJ2-7; D possibly corresponds to TRBD1 (5 bases). Germline assignment: CDR1 MDHEN and CDR2 SYDVKM. Between the trimmed V and J ends, which lost 5 bases and 0 bases, there was a span of 14 bases. CDR3 length: 15 amino acids. CDR3 region: CASSVQVTSSYEQYF. The DNA of the CDR3 is TGTGCCAGCAGTGTACAGGTAACGAGCTCCTACGAGCAGTACTTC.

This chain links TRBV19 with TRBJ1-1; a weak D match, TRBD1 (5 bases). Trimming removed 6 bases from V and 6 bases from J, with 23 bases in between. Germline loops: CDR1 LNHDA, CDR2 SQIVND (reference sequence). CDR3 length: 16 amino acids. CDR3 residues: CASRTSWGVPDAEAFF. The DNA for the CDR3 is TGTGCCAGTAGAACCTCATGGGGGGTCCCGGACGCTGAAGCTTTCTTT.

The chain is built from TRBV5-5 and TRBJ2-2, with TRBD1 as a possible D gene (5 bases). The CDR3 runs 14 residues. Germline assignment: CDR1 SGHKS and CDR2 YYEKEE (reference sequence). Trimming removed 1 base from V and 10 bases from J, with 14 bases in between. CDR3 DNA sequence: TGTGCCAGCAGCTTGTTGACAGCGTCACCGGAGCTGTTTTTT. Translated, it gives CASSLLTASPELFF.

The CDR3 region is CASSALAGLGEETQYF. CDR3 nucleotide sequence: TGTGCCAGCAGCGCACTAGCGGGCCTAGGGGAAGAGACCCAGTACTTC. This rearrangement joins TRBV7-9 to TRBJ2-5, with 9 bases lining up with TRBD2. The CDR3 covers 16 residues. The V gene end was trimmed by 5 bases and the J gene end by 3 bases; junction bases not matched to a gene: 10. Looked up from germline, CDR1 is SEHNR and CDR2 is FQNEAQ (reference sequence).

This clone turned up a few times. The chain joins TRBV5-1 to TRBJ1-1; D not certain. Germline CDR1 and CDR2: SGHRS and YFSETQ. This CDR3 comprises 15 residues. Trimming took off 1 base at V and 3 bases at J, with 13 bases between the two ends. The CDR3 sequence is CASSLLGLGDTEAFF. CDR3 nucleotides: TGCGCCAGCAGCTTGCTCGGACTTGGGGACACTGAAGCTTTCTTT. The whole variable domain, filled in from reference TRBV5-1 and TRBJ1-1, reads KAGVTQTPRYLIKTRGQQVTLSCSPISGHRSVSWYQQTPGQGLQFLFEYFSETQRNKGNFPGRFSGRQFSNSRSEMNVSTLELGDSALYLCASSLLGLGDTEAFFGQGTRLTVV.

This chain joins TRBV10-2 and TRBJ2-1; 13 bases are shared with TRBD2. V gave up 6 bases and J gave up 6 bases; unmatched junction bases: 5. Germline V gene sequence: CDR1 WSHSY, CDR2 SAAADI. The CDR3 length is 15 residues. The CDR3: CASRELAGGSNEQFF. The DNA for the CDR3 is TGCGCCAGCAGGGAACTAGCGGGAGGGTCCAATGAGCAGTTCTTC.

This rearrangement joins TRBV3-1 (or the pseudogene TRBV3-2) to TRBJ1-3, with D perhaps matching TRBD1 (6 bases). This CDR3 comprises 14 residues. V gave up 6 bases and J gave up 4 bases, with 13 bases separating them. Germline CDR1 is LGHDT and CDR2 is YNNKEL (reference sequence). In DNA, the CDR3 is TGTGCCAGCAGGTCCCAGGGGTCCGGAAACACCATATATTTT. Translation: CASRSQGSGNTIYF.

The chain has TRBV6-5 and TRBJ2-5; D uncertain. V lost 2 bases and J lost 4, with 11 bases in between. This CDR3 is 14 amino acids long. The V gene's germline CDR1 is MNHEY and CDR2 SVGAGI. This CDR3 is CASSYGFRRETQYF. CDR3 DNA sequence: TGTGCCAGCAGTTACGGTTTCCGTAGAGAGACCCAGTACTTC.

V gene TRBV2 combines with J gene TRBJ1-4, with D unclear. The length of the CDR3 is 15 residues. Trimming cost V 10 bases and J 2 bases, with 17 bases left between them. Germline loops: CDR1 SNHLY, CDR2 FYNNEI. In DNA, the CDR3 is TGTGCCACCTCACCCCGGGTGGCGACTAATGAAAAACTGTTTTTT. Translating it yields CATSPRVATNEKLFF.

In nucleotides, the CDR3 is TGTGCCAGCAGTTATACGGGAGCCCACGAGCAGTACTTC. This translates into CASSYTGAHEQYF. The genes are TRBV28 and TRBJ2-7, with a tentative D call TRBD2 (6 bases). V lost 4 bases to trimming and J lost 5 bases, with 12 bases between them. From germline, CDR1 is MDHEN and CDR2 SYDVKM. This CDR3 is 13 amino acids long.

The rearrangement uses TRBV5-1 and TRBJ1-4, with D hard to call. Per germline, CDR1 SGHRS and CDR2 YFSETQ. V lost 6 bases to trimming and J lost 3 bases, with 15 bases between them. The CDR3 extends over 15 amino acids. The CDR3 DNA reads as TGCGCCAGCACCTTTTTGGCGGGGTCTAATGAAAAACTGTTTTTT. Translating gives CASTFLAGSNEKLFF. Combining the CDR3 with reference TRBV5-1 and TRBJ1-4 gives the whole variable domain KAGVTQTPRYLIKTRGQQVTLSCSPISGHRSVSWYQQTPGQGLQFLFEYFSETQRNKGNFPGRFSGRQFSNSRSEMNVSTLELGDSALYLCASTFLAGSNEKLFFGSGTQLSVL.